Shown below are 15 T cell receptor beta chains from a single sample sequenced in a study of blood T cells in healthy people across ages. With a J-beta primer mix and a sample-barcoded 5' primer, a second PCR ran about 6 to 11 cycles. TCRdb analysed the 5' RACE reads with MiXCR anew, one entry per CDR3 protein. The sample shows approximately 1.5 million distinct CDR3 sequences, approximately 39% of them seen only once. Source material: blood. The receptor source for this set is a woman in her late teens or twenties in good health.

The chain recombines TRBV12-3 or TRBV12-4 with TRBJ1-1, with no clear D. CDR3 length: 12 residues. V was pared by 11 bases and J by 1 base, with 11 bases between. The CDR3 sequence: CAEGTPNTEAFF. CDR3 coding DNA: TGTGCCGAGGGAACGCCGAACACTGAAGCTTTCTTT.

V and J are TRBV30 and TRBJ1-2, with a tentative D call TRBD1 (5 bases). Trimming shortened V by 1 base and J by 4 bases, and 7 bases separated the two germline ends. Germline CDR1 and CDR2: GTSNPN and SVGIG (reference sequence). CDR3 length: 12 residues. The CDR3 here is CAWSEGTYGYTF. CDR3 nucleotides: TGTGCCTGGAGTGAGGGGACCTATGGCTACACCTTC.

On this clonotype: Relative to the germline gene, one junction end is altered; a read error may explain this. The rearrangement links TRBV5-1 to TRBJ2-5; D possibly corresponds to TRBD1 (6 bases). The DNA matches TRBJ2-7 better at its end, which makes the J call doubtful. Looked up from germline, CDR1 is SGHRS and CDR2 is YFSETQ. The CDR3 is made up of 14 amino acids. CDR3 nucleotides: TGCGCCGGCAGCTTGGTACAGGGAAACTACGAGCAGTACTTC. Protein: CAGSLVQGNYEQYF.

A single count supports this clonotype. The junction shows a germline mismatch at one end, possibly a read error. The gene calls are TRBV5-1 and TRBJ2-5; D is unresolved. The CDR3 extends over 15 amino acids. The V gene's germline CDR1 is SGHRS and CDR2 YFSETQ. The CDR3 DNA sequence: TGCACCAGCAGCTTGGGAATCAGCCAGGTAGAGACCCAGTACTTC. As protein: CTSSLGISQVETQYF.

This chain links TRBV7-2 with TRBJ2-3, with 12 bases aligning to TRBD2. The CDR3 covers 19 residues. Trimming removed 6 bases from V and 4 bases from J; junction bases left unmatched: 17. The germline V gene has CDR1 SGHTA and CDR2 FQGNSA. The CDR3 is CASRSFQLAGGEGSDTQYF. CDR3 DNA: TGTGCCAGCAGATCTTTTCAACTAGCGGGGGGCGAAGGGTCAGATACGCAGTATTTT.

There are a few counts of this clonotype. The V gene is TRBV15, the J gene TRBJ2-5; possible D gene TRBD1, 5 bases. Germline loops: CDR1 LNHNV, CDR2 YYDKDF (reference sequence). V lost 3 bases and J lost 3, with 14 bases in between. This CDR3 spans 15 amino acids. In DNA, the CDR3 is TGTGCCACCAGCAGTCTTAAGTTACAGGAAGAGACCCAGTACTTC. It yields the protein CATSSLKLQEETQYF.

The genes are TRBV6-2 or TRBV6-3 and TRBJ2-1; 10 positions match TRBD2. Per germline, CDR1 MNHEY and CDR2 SVGEGT. CDR3 length equals 19 residues. The ends lost 5 bases at V and 3 bases at J; junction bases unmatched: 16. CDR3 coding DNA: TGTGCCAGCAGTCTCGGGACTAGCGTATCTCGAGGGGTCTACAATGAGCAGTTCTTC. Residues: CASSLGTSVSRGVYNEQFF.

The table lists this clonotype with many counts. This clone may be a read error of a much larger clone one base away. The chain employs TRBV11-3 and TRBJ1-5; D not certain. The V and J ends lost 6 bases and 5 bases respectively, with 5 bases between them. This CDR3 has 11 amino acids. CDR1 and CDR2 from the germline V gene are SGHNT and YENEEA. The CDR3 here is CASSLYQPQHF. CDR3 DNA sequence: TGTGCCAGCAGTTTATATCAGCCCCAGCATTTT.

This clonotype was recorded a few times. The V call is TRBV7-2, the J call TRBJ2-1; D gene uncertain. V lost 7 bases to trimming and J lost 8 bases, with 15 bases between them. There are 13 residues in the CDR3. Germline V gives CDR1 SGHTA, CDR2 FQGNSA. This CDR3 is CASTRVGGDEQFF. For the CDR3, the DNA is TGTGCCAGCACCCGGGTAGGTGGAGATGAGCAGTTCTTC.

The chain employs TRBV27 and TRBJ1-5; tentative D call: TRBD1 (5 bases). The CDR3 runs to 15 residues. Trimming removed 1 base at V and 3 bases at J, with 10 bases between. Germline CDR1 and CDR2: MNHEY and SMNVEV (reference sequence). The CDR3 bases are TGTGCCAGCAGTTTATGGGCAGGGTTCAATCAGCCCCAGCATTTT. It yields the protein CASSLWAGFNQPQHF.

V usage is TRBV4-1 and J usage is TRBJ2-5; D remains ambiguous. TRBJ2-7 matches the DNA end more closely, so the J call is doubtful. Germline lookup yields CDR1 MGHRA and CDR2 YSYEKL. The CDR3 totals 16 residues. The CDR3 loop reads CASSQTDSGGPYEQYF. CDR3 sequence (DNA): TGCGCCAGCAGCCAAACCGACTCAGGCGGACCCTACGAGCAGTACTTC.

The J gene is TRBJ1-2, the V gene TRBV5-1; TRBD1 is a possible D gene (5 bases). Germline loops: CDR1 SGHRS, CDR2 YFSETQ. This CDR3 contains 13 residues. Deletions cut 5 bases from V and 8 bases from J, with 16 bases between. CDR3 in DNA: TGCGCCAGCAGTGACGGGGCCTCCGGGGGCTACACCTTC. It yields the protein CASSDGASGGYTF. The variable domain in full, completed from reference TRBV5-1 and TRBJ1-2, reads KAGVTQTPRYLIKTRGQQVTLSCSPISGHRSVSWYQQTPGQGLQFLFEYFSETQRNKGNFPGRFSGRQFSNSRSEMNVSTLELGDSALYLCASSDGASGGYTFGSGTRLTVV.

This clonotype has only a few counts. The chain couples TRBV4-3 to TRBJ2-1, with 8 bases lining up with TRBD2. The V gene's germline CDR1 is LGHNA and CDR2 YSLEER. The CDR3 is 17 amino acids. V lost 0 bases and J lost 2; bases outside the gene matches: 6. CDR3 sequence reads: CASSQDHSGSTYNEQFF. In DNA form, the CDR3 reads TGCGCCAGCAGCCAAGATCACAGCGGGAGCACCTACAATGAGCAGTTCTTC.

In this sample, this clonotype turned up a few times. The chain employs TRBV7-2 and TRBJ1-5; D perhaps matches TRBD1 (5 bases). CDR3 length equals 14 residues. Germline V gene data show CDR1 as SGHTA and CDR2 as FQGNSA. The V end was cut by 0 bases, the J end by 7 bases, with 10 bases between. CDR3 in amino acids: CASSLARDGQPQHF. As DNA, the CDR3 is TGTGCCAGCAGCTTAGCCAGGGACGGACAGCCCCAGCATTTT.

This chain connects TRBV6-6 to TRBJ2-3; D perhaps matches TRBD2 (5 bases). CDR1 MNHNY and CDR2 SVGAGI come from the germline V gene (reference sequence). The V gene lost 6 bases and the J gene lost 1 base, with 8 bases spanning the gap. CDR3 length: 13 residues. The CDR3 spells CASRISGTDTQYF. The CDR3, as DNA: TGTGCCAGCAGGATTAGCGGCACAGATACGCAGTATTTT.